This T cell receptor beta chain was recovered during a study of identical twins. Findings of the study overall: Modelling underestimated the level of out-of-frame TCR alpha sharing observed in monozygotic twins. Because invariant MAIT and iNKT cells could be present, zero-insertion analyses could be partly confounded. Insertions were fewer in abundant cord blood beta clonotypes, whereas memory repertoires showed none of this pattern.

Template switching added a universal primer site, and cDNA bore unique molecular identifiers. TCRdb processed the 5' RACE reads anew with MiXCR; each CDR3 protein has one entry. Among approximately 1.8 million distinct CDR3 sequences listed, 32% were seen once. The CDR3 totals 15 residues. V was cut by 3 bases and J by 2 bases, with 12 bases left in between. Germline V CDR1 and CDR2: SNHLY, FYNNEI. Remarks on this clonotype: No antigen is known for it.

The source material was cord blood. V is TRBV2 and J is TRBJ2-3; possible D gene TRBD2, 6 bases. The source is a newborn girl in good health. The CDR3, as DNA: TGTGCCAGCAGTGATAATAGCGGATACACAGATACGCAGTATTTT. Protein product: CASSDNSGYTDTQYF.